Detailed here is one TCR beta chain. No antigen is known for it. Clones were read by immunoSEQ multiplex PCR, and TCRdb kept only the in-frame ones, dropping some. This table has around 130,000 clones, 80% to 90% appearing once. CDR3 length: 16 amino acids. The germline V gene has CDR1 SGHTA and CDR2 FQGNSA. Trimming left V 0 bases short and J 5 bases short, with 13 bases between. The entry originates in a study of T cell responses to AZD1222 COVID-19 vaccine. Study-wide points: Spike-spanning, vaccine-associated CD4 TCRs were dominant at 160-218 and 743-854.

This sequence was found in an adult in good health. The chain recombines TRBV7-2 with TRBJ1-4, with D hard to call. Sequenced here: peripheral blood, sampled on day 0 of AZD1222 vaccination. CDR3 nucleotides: TGTGCCAGCAGCTTAGCGAGTGCAGGAAGGAATGAAAAACTGTTTTTT. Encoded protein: CASSLASAGRNEKLFF.